This entry describes one T cell receptor beta chain. What it binds is not known. TCRdb's copy holds only in-frame clones and misses some; the assay was immunoSEQ multiplex PCR. The sample yields approximately 110,000 clones, about 91% seen once. This record belongs to a study of siplizumab effects on memory and regulatory T cells. The V and J ends lost 3 bases and 3 bases, in that order; junction bases with no gene match: 8. The CDR3 loop spans 15 amino acids. Germline assignment: CDR1 SGHNT and CDR2 YYREEE (reference sequence). Overall study findings and caveats: Greater diversity than memory cells seemed evident in naive T cells, which also appeared to be major alloresponse contributors. The Treg-derived share of mappable alloreactive CD4+ clones averaged 68.8% with siplizumab and over 25% in controls. Alloreactive sequences traceable to unstimulated CD4+ memory cells declined significantly under siplizumab.

This TCR came from a human donor in good health. The sample consisted of Tregs sorted from blood. The V gene is TRBV5-4, the J gene TRBJ2-7; 8 nucleotides agree with TRBD1. The CDR3 is CASSSGQGIYYEQYF. The CDR3 nucleotides are TGTGCCAGCAGCTCCGGACAGGGCATATACTACGAGCAGTACTTC.